This T cell receptor beta chain was documented in a study of control samples from healthy donors and cancer patients. Repertoires were generated with immunoSEQ multiplex PCR, while TCRdb's copy carries only in-frame clones and drops some. The sample records roughly 120,000 clones, approximately 90% being singletons. The V gene lost 5 bases and the J gene lost 0 bases, with 7 bases spanning the gap. There are 14 residues in the CDR3. CDR1 is SGHVS, CDR2 FNYEAQ, per germline. This chain connects TRBV7-6 to TRBJ1-4; D remains unclear. The clonotype originates from a woman aged 55-70 years with lung cancer. The sample consisted of PBMCs. The CDR3 DNA is TGTGCCAGCAGCCGGATAGCAACTAATGAAAAACTGTTTTTT. Amino acids: CASSRIATNEKLFF.